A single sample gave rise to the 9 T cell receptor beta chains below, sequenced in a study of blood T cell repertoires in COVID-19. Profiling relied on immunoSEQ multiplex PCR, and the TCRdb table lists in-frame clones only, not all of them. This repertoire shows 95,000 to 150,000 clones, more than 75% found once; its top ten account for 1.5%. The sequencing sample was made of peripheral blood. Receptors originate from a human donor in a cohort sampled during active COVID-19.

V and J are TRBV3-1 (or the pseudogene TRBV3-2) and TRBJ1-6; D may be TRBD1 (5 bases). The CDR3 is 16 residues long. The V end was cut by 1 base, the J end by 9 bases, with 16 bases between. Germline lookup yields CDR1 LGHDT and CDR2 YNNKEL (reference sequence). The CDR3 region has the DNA TGTGCCAGCAGCCAAGGCCCGGGGACTTCCAGTTCACCCCTCCACTTT. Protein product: CASSQGPGTSSSPLHF.

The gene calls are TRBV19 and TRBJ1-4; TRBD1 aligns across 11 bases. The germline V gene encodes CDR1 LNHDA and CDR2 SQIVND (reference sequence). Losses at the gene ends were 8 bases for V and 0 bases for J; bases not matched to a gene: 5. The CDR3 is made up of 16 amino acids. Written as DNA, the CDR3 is TGTGCCAGTCGGGACAGGGGGACTGCAACTAATGAAAAACTGTTTTTT. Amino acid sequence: CASRDRGTATNEKLFF.

In DNA form, the CDR3 reads TGTGCCAGTAGTGCCGGTTTCATGAACACTGAAGCTTTCTTT. This translates into CASSAGFMNTEAFF. The rearrangement joins TRBV19 to TRBJ1-1; no definite D call. This CDR3 is 14 amino acids long. CDR1 LNHDA and CDR2 SQIVND come from the germline V gene (reference sequence). Trimming cost V 5 bases and J 0 bases, with 10 bases left between them.

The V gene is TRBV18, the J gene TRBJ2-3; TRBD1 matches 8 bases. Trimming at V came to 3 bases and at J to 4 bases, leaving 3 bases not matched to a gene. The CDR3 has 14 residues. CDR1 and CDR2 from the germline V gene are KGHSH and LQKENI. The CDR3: CASSPDRVADTQYF. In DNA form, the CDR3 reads TGTGCCAGCTCACCGGACAGGGTGGCAGATACGCAGTATTTT.

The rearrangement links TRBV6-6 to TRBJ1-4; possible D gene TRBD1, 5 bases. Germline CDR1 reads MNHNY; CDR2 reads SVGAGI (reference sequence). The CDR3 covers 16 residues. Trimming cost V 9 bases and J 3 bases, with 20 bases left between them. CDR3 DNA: TGTGCCAGTAAGGAGGGGACCCATGGCTCTAATGAAAAACTGTTTTTT. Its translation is CASKEGTHGSNEKLFF.

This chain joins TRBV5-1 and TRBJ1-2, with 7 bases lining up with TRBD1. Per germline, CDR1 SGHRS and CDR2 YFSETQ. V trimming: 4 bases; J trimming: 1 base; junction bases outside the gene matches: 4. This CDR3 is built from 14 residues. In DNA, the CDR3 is TGCGCCAGCAGCCGTGACAGGGTTAACTATGGCTACACCTTC. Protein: CASSRDRVNYGYTF.

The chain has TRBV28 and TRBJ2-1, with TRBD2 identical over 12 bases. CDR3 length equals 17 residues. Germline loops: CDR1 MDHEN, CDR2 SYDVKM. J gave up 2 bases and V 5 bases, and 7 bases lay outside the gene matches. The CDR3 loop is CASSERLAGATYNEQFF. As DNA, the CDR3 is TGTGCCAGCAGTGAGAGACTAGCGGGAGCCACCTACAATGAGCAGTTCTTC.

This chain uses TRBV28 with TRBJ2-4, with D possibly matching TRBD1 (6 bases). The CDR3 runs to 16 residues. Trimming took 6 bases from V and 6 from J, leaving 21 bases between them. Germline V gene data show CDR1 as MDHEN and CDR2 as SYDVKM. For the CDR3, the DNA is TGTGCCAGCAGCACGGTGGACAGAAGCGTAAGAAACATTCAGTACTTC. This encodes CASSTVDRSVRNIQYF.

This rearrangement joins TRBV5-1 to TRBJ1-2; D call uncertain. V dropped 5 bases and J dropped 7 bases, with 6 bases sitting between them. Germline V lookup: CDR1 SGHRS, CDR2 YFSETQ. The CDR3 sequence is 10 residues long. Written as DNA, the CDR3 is TGCGCCAGCAGTCCCGGTGGCTACACCTTC. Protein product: CASSPGGYTF.